The 21 T cell receptor beta chains presented below share a single source sample, sequenced in a study of T cell repertoires and HLA-DP antigens. Assay: immunoSEQ multiplex PCR; the TCRdb copy retains only in-frame clones and omits some. Of approximately 100,000 clones listed, around 86% are singletons. These receptors lack a known antigen. The sample was CD4+ T cells from PBMCs. Source of these receptors: a man between 45 and 60 years old in good health and CMV-seronegative.

This clone showed up just once. The rearrangement uses TRBV19 and TRBJ2-7; perhaps D is TRBD1 or TRBD2 (5 bases each). The V and J ends lost 3 bases and 5 bases respectively, with 14 bases between them. Germline CDR1 and CDR2: LNHDA and SQIVND (reference sequence). This CDR3 comprises 14 residues. The CDR3 DNA sequence: TGTGCCAGTAGTATCGGGGCGGTCTTGAACGAGCAGTACTTC. This sequence encodes CASSIGAVLNEQYF.

The genes are TRBV2 and TRBJ1-5, with D perhaps matching TRBD1 (6 bases). Germline assignment: CDR1 SNHLY and CDR2 FYNNEI. V was pared by 8 bases and J by 0 bases, with 11 bases between. This CDR3 region has 14 residues. The CDR3 sequence: CASCGQYSNQPQHF. The DNA for the CDR3 is TGTGCCAGCTGTGGACAGTATAGCAATCAGCCCCAGCATTTT.

The CDR3 loop is CASSPGNGNQPQHF. CDR3 DNA sequence: TGTGCCAGCAGCCCAGGGAACGGGAATCAGCCCCAGCATTTT. The rearrangement joins TRBV7-8 to TRBJ1-5; a weak D match, TRBD1 (5 bases). V was clipped by 5 bases and J by 4 bases, with 12 bases between them. This CDR3 contains 14 residues. In germline, CDR1 is SGHVS, CDR2 FQNEAQ.

The chain recombines TRBV28 with TRBJ1-2; 8 bases map to TRBD1. V was clipped by 5 bases and J by 3 bases; unmatched bases: 8. The CDR3 is 15 residues long. In germline, CDR1 is MDHEN, CDR2 SYDVKM. The CDR3 bases are TGTGCCAGCAGTCCCCGAGGACAGGGTGACTATGGCTACACCTTC. It codes for CASSPRGQGDYGYTF.

The table lists this clone with a few counts. The gene calls are TRBV10-3 and TRBJ1-1, with D possibly matching TRBD1 (5 bases). The CDR3 has 17 amino acids. Per germline, CDR1 ENHRY and CDR2 SYGVKD. V gave up 6 bases and J gave up 0 bases, with 20 bases separating them. In nucleotides, the CDR3 is TGTGCCATCAGCGATCCGAGGAGGGGTGAGATGAACACTGAAGCTTTCTTT. It encodes CAISDPRRGEMNTEAFF.

For the CDR3, the DNA is TGTGCCAGCAGCTTAGCTAGCGACTACGAGCAGTACTTC. This translates into CASSLASDYEQYF. The chain uses TRBV7-6 and TRBJ2-7; possibly TRBD2 for D (5 bases). With 0 bases removed from V and 3 bases from J, the gap between germline ends came to 6 bases. This CDR3 is built from 13 residues. CDR1 and CDR2 from the germline V gene are SGHVS and FNYEAQ.

The chain carries TRBV7-8 and TRBJ2-7; maybe TRBD2 (6 bases). This CDR3 is built from 15 residues. Trimming took off 1 base at V and 2 bases at J, with 12 bases between the two ends. Germline values: CDR1 SGHVS, CDR2 FQNEAQ. CDR3 DNA: TGTGCCAGCAGCTTAGGAGGACTACCAACCTACGAGCAGTACTTC. Translating it yields CASSLGGLPTYEQYF.

The J gene is TRBJ2-7, the V gene TRBV11-3; 7 bases map to TRBD1. The CDR3 spans 16 residues. The V and J ends lost 5 bases and 6 bases, in that order; junction bases with no gene match: 16. Germline V CDR1 and CDR2: SGHNT, YENEEA. In nucleotides, the CDR3 is TGTGCCAGCAGCCCCCGGAACCCGGGACAGCCATTCGAGCAGTACTTC. Translating gives CASSPRNPGQPFEQYF.

The V call is TRBV19, the J call TRBJ1-5; D not certain. Trimming removed 5 bases at V and 1 base at J, with 12 bases between. Germline values: CDR1 LNHDA, CDR2 SQIVND (reference sequence). This CDR3 comprises 15 residues. CDR3 DNA: TGTGCCAGTAGTTTGTGGGGAGGGAGCAATCAGCCCCAGCATTTT. Its translation: CASSLWGGSNQPQHF. Full variable domain (missing parts from reference TRBV19 and TRBJ1-5): DGGITQSPKYLFRKEGQNVTLSCEQNLNHDAMYWYRQDPGQGLRLIYYSQIVNDFQKGDIAEGYSVSREKKESFPLTVTSAQKNPTAFYLCASSLWGGSNQPQHFGDGTRLSIL.

This clone was seen a few times. The gene calls are TRBV4-3 and TRBJ1-1; D gene ambiguous. V was cut by 0 bases and J by 1 base, with 6 bases left in between. The germline V gene has CDR1 LGHNA and CDR2 YSLEER. This CDR3 is built from 14 residues. The CDR3 loop is CASSQDSGNTEAFF. The CDR3 DNA reads TGCGCCAGCAGCCAAGATTCGGGGAACACTGAAGCTTTCTTT.

The chain couples TRBV6-1 to TRBJ1-5; 7 positions agree with TRBD1. Trimming removed 4 bases from V and 1 base from J; junction bases left unmatched: 1. This CDR3 comprises 14 residues. Germline loops: CDR1 MNHNS, CDR2 SASEGT. CDR3 in DNA: TGTGCCAGCAGTGGGGGACAGAGCAATCAGCCCCAGCATTTT. Its protein is CASSGGQSNQPQHF.

This rearrangement joins TRBV9 to TRBJ1-3; D uncertain. Trimming took 0 bases from V and 0 from J, leaving 13 bases between them. The CDR3 consists of 17 residues. CDR1 is SGDLS and CDR2 is YYNGEE in the germline V gene. The DNA of the CDR3 is TGTGCCAGCAGCGTAGAGATAGGATCCTTCTCTGGAAACACCATATATTTT. It encodes CASSVEIGSFSGNTIYF.

The V and J genes are TRBV9 and TRBJ2-1; 10 positions agree with TRBD2. This CDR3 is 15 amino acids long. Trimming removed 0 bases from V and 10 bases from J; junction bases left unmatched: 7. Looked up from germline, CDR1 is SGDLS and CDR2 is YYNGEE. The CDR3 sequence is CASSVEPLAGKEQFF. CDR3 DNA sequence: TGTGCCAGCAGCGTAGAACCACTAGCGGGGAAGGAGCAGTTCTTC.

The chain links TRBV7-9 to TRBJ2-3; tentative D call: TRBD2 (6 bases). The V end lost 5 bases, the J end lost 4 bases, and 16 bases lay between the germline ends. This CDR3 spans 15 amino acids. Germline assignment: CDR1 SEHNR and CDR2 FQNEAQ (reference sequence). In nucleotides, the CDR3 is TGTGCCAGCAGCCCAGAGAGCGGGTTGTCAGATACGCAGTATTTT. Its translation is CASSPESGLSDTQYF.

The count of this clone is one. The CDR3 DNA follows: TGTGCCAGCAGGGACAGGGGCGCTAATGAAAAACTGTTTTTT. It is translated as CASRDRGANEKLFF. J is TRBJ1-4 and V is TRBV6-5; 9 nucleotides agree with TRBD1. V was clipped by 6 bases and J by 3 bases; unmatched bases: 2. Germline CDR1 and CDR2: MNHEY and SVGAGI. The CDR3 totals 14 residues.

This clone was observed a single time. The chain employs TRBV7-9 and TRBJ2-6; D unresolved. Germline values: CDR1 SEHNR, CDR2 FQNEAQ (reference sequence). V was pared by 1 base and J by 0 bases, with 10 bases between. CDR3 length equals 17 residues. This chain's CDR3 is CASSLVTRVSGANVLTF. CDR3 in DNA: TGTGCCAGCAGCTTAGTAACGCGCGTCTCTGGGGCCAACGTCCTGACTTTC.

This chain uses TRBV10-3 with TRBJ2-5, with TRBD2 matching over 7 bases. The V gene's germline CDR1 is ENHRY and CDR2 SYGVKD. The CDR3 runs 13 residues. V was pared by 6 bases and J by 2 bases, with 3 bases of the junction left unmatched. This chain's CDR3 is CAISRGDQETQYF. In DNA, the CDR3 is TGTGCCATCAGCCGGGGGGATCAAGAGACCCAGTACTTC.

This CDR3 is CASSPGTREKLFF. The CDR3 DNA is TGTGCCAGCAGCCCCGGGACAAGAGAAAAACTGTTTTTT. The chain joins TRBV5-4 to TRBJ1-4; the D gene is possibly TRBD1 (6 bases). The germline V gene has CDR1 SGHNT and CDR2 YYREEE (reference sequence). CDR3 length: 13 residues. Trimming shortened V by 4 bases and J by 8 bases, and 12 bases separated the two germline ends.

This clone appeared a few times. This chain joins TRBV5-1 and TRBJ2-1; D is possibly TRBD1 or TRBD2 (6 bases each). From germline, CDR1 is SGHRS and CDR2 YFSETQ. V was cut by 5 bases and J by 0 bases, with 15 bases left in between. The CDR3 is made up of 16 amino acids. CDR3: CASSRGLSSSYNEQFF. CDR3 nucleotide sequence: TGCGCCAGCAGTCGGGGGCTATCAAGCTCCTACAATGAGCAGTTCTTC.

J is TRBJ2-5 and V is TRBV7-3; D unclear. CDR3 length: 14 residues. V lost 5 bases, J lost 2 bases, and 12 bases lay in between. In germline, CDR1 is SGHTA, CDR2 FQGTGA. CDR3 in DNA: TGTGCCAGCAGCCTCACCGGGCCGCAAGAGACCCAGTACTTC. Encoded protein: CASSLTGPQETQYF.

The chain combines TRBV28 with TRBJ2-4; D is unresolved. Per the germline V gene, CDR1 is MDHEN and CDR2 is SYDVKM. V was cut by 8 bases and J by 0 bases, with 8 bases left in between. The CDR3 contains 13 residues. CDR3 in DNA: TGTGCCAGCTCGCAGGTAGCCAAAAACATTCAGTACTTC. This encodes CASSQVAKNIQYF.